A single sample gave rise to the 32 T cell receptor beta chains below, sequenced in a study of human T cells and chemical hapten exposure. Documented time point: patch test 1, 2 weeks after DPC sensitization. Described treatment: therapeutic diphenylcyclopropenone sensitization with weekly scalp DPC. TCRdb redid the calling of the RACE reads with MiXCR, one entry per CDR3 protein. The sample carries about 380,000 distinct CDR3 sequences, more than 4.5% recorded once. The sequences come from whole blood, collected in connection with sensitization to the hapten diphenylcyclopropenone (DPC). The receptors were gathered from a woman between 50 and 59 years old with alopecia areata. Some clones in this sample may be carry-over from other donors' samples.

This clonotype was observed many times. The V and J genes are TRBV6-6 and TRBJ1-1; maybe TRBD1 (5 bases). There are 14 residues in the CDR3. Looked up from germline, CDR1 is MNHNY and CDR2 is SVGAGI (reference sequence). V gave up 7 bases and J gave up 7 bases, with 19 bases separating them. CDR3 in DNA: TGTGCCAGCACCCACACGGGGACGGCTAGTGAAGCTTTCTTT. Translated, it gives CASTHTGTASEAFF.

This clonotype has more than one count but fewer than ten. The genes are TRBV18 and TRBJ2-7, with 7 bases matching TRBD1. There are 14 residues in the CDR3. Germline V gene sequence: CDR1 KGHSH, CDR2 LQKENI. The junction had 7 bases not matched to a gene; V was cut back by 3 bases and J by 5 bases. CDR3: CASSPLGQQNEQYF. CDR3 DNA sequence: TGTGCCAGCTCACCCCTGGGACAGCAAAACGAGCAGTACTTC.

In its sample, this clonotype was seen many times. This chain links TRBV7-2 with TRBJ2-1; perhaps TRBD1 as D (5 bases). Germline CDR1 SGHTA, CDR2 FQGNSA. The CDR3 has 15 amino acids. The V gene lost 7 bases and the J gene lost 6 bases, with 19 bases spanning the gap. CDR3 amino acids: CASTLGQGPGNEQFF. CDR3 DNA sequence: TGTGCCAGCACTCTAGGGCAGGGCCCGGGCAATGAGCAGTTCTTC.

This clonotype was detected ten times or more. The gene calls are TRBV7-2 and TRBJ2-3; D is possibly TRBD1 (6 bases). Trimming removed 3 bases at V and 2 bases at J, with 9 bases between. The CDR3 covers 14 residues. The germline CDR1 and CDR2 sequences are SGHTA and FQGNSA. The CDR3 DNA is TGTGCCAGCAGCTTTGGGGACAACACAGATACGCAGTATTTT. Its protein product is CASSFGDNTDTQYF.

The rearrangement links TRBV27 to TRBJ2-7; TRBD1 aligns across 9 bases. V was clipped by 6 bases and J by 4 bases; unmatched bases: 7. From germline, CDR1 is MNHEY and CDR2 SMNVEV (reference sequence). This CDR3 comprises 14 residues. The CDR3 sequence is CASRPGQGKYEQYF. The DNA of the CDR3 is TGTGCCAGCAGACCGGGACAGGGAAAATACGAGCAGTACTTC.

This clonotype was counted ten times or more. The chain employs TRBV3-1 and TRBJ2-6; D is undetermined. The ends were cut back, 4 bases at V and 2 bases at J, with 3 bases in the middle. The germline V gene encodes CDR1 LGHDT and CDR2 YNNKEL (reference sequence). The CDR3 spans 13 residues. The CDR3 DNA follows: TGTGCCAGCAGCCGCGCTGGGGCCAACGTCCTGACTTTC. Encoded protein: CASSRAGANVLTF.

There are a few counts of this clonotype. V and J are TRBV2 and TRBJ2-5; D uncertain. Germline V lookup: CDR1 SNHLY, CDR2 FYNNEI. The CDR3 spans 14 residues. V was clipped by 8 bases and J by 2 bases, with 15 bases between them. The CDR3 coding sequence is TGTGCCAGCGGGCGCCGACTGCGGCAAGAGACCCAGTACTTC. Its protein product is CASGRRLRQETQYF.

The CDR3 loop is CAISDPQGAHVDTQYF. The CDR3, as DNA: TGTGCCATCAGTGACCCGCAGGGGGCTCATGTAGATACGCAGTATTTT. The V and J genes are TRBV10-3 and TRBJ2-3, with 8 bases identical to TRBD1. The trim removed 3 bases at V and 5 bases at J, leaving 10 bases unmatched. Germline V gives CDR1 ENHRY, CDR2 SYGVKD. The CDR3 contains 16 residues.

The table lists this clonotype with many counts. The V and J genes are TRBV9 and TRBJ1-1, with unresolved D. Germline CDR1 SGDLS, CDR2 YYNGEE. The CDR3 is 13 amino acids. V gave up 4 bases and J gave up 8 bases, with 15 bases separating them. This CDR3 reads CASSSGPALEAFF. CDR3 sequence (DNA): TGTGCCAGCAGCTCCGGACCGGCTCTAGAAGCTTTCTTT.

This clonotype has just a few counts. This chain joins TRBV2 and TRBJ2-1, with 10 nucleotides matching TRBD2. From germline, CDR1 is SNHLY and CDR2 FYNNEI. The CDR3 totals 15 residues. V gave up 2 bases and J gave up 6 bases; unmatched junction bases: 4. CDR3 sequence reads: CASSEFSSGGNEQFF. CDR3 DNA: TGTGCCAGCAGTGAATTTTCTAGCGGGGGCAATGAGCAGTTCTTC. The full variable domain, rest sourced from reference TRBV2 and TRBJ2-1, is EPEVTQTPSHQVTQMGQEVILRCVPISNHLYFYWYRQILGQKVEFLVSFYNNEISEKSEIFDDQFSVERPDGSNFTLKIRSTKLEDSAMYFCASSEFSSGGNEQFFGPGTRLTVL.

In its sample, this clonotype was seen many times. J is TRBJ1-2 and V is TRBV5-8; 9 positions match TRBD1. CDR3 length: 14 amino acids. Germline V gene lookup returns CDR1 SGHTS and CDR2 YDEGEE. The V segment lost 4 bases and the J segment 3 bases; nucleotides outside the gene matches: 4. The CDR3 DNA follows: TGTGCCAGCAGCAGGACAGGGGCCGACTATGGCTACACCTTC. Protein product: CASSRTGADYGYTF.

The chain is built from TRBV23-1 and TRBJ1-1, with D perhaps TRBD1 (5 bases). TRBV23-1 is identified as an open reading frame with a role that is uncertain. The CDR3 length is 11 residues. Trimming took off 9 bases at V and 7 bases at J, with 12 bases between the two ends. CDR3 residues: CARGRGLEAFF. DNA of the CDR3: TGCGCCAGGGGGAGGGGACTTGAAGCTTTCTTT.

This clonotype was counted many times. The chain uses TRBV2 and TRBJ2-7; no clear D. The ends were cut back, 4 bases at V and 0 bases at J, with 13 bases in the middle. Germline V gene lookup returns CDR1 SNHLY and CDR2 FYNNEI. This CDR3 contains 15 residues. The CDR3 here is CASSAAPDYSYEQYF. CDR3 in DNA: TGTGCCAGCAGTGCAGCTCCTGATTACTCCTACGAGCAGTACTTC.

This clonotype was detected ten times or more. The chain combines TRBV19 with TRBJ2-7, with unresolved D. V was cut by 4 bases and J by 6 bases, with 22 bases left in between. CDR1 and CDR2 from the germline V gene are LNHDA and SQIVND (reference sequence). The CDR3 spans 16 residues. In nucleotides, the CDR3 is TGTGCCAGTAGTACCGCGACTCGAAGCCCCCTAACCGAGCAGTACTTC. It specifies CASSTATRSPLTEQYF. The full variable domain, completed using reference TRBV19 and TRBJ2-7, is DGGITQSPKYLFRKEGQNVTLSCEQNLNHDAMYWYRQDPGQGLRLIYYSQIVNDFQKGDIAEGYSVSREKKESFPLTVTSAQKNPTAFYLCASSTATRSPLTEQYFGPGTRLTVT.

This clonotype was detected a few times. The chain links TRBV3-1 to TRBJ2-1; maybe TRBD2 (7 bases). Trimming left V 1 base short and J 5 bases short, with 9 bases between. The V gene's germline CDR1 is LGHDT and CDR2 YNNKEL (reference sequence). The CDR3 is 14 amino acids. Here the CDR3 DNA reads TGTGCCAGCAGCCAAGGGCGGGGGCACAATGAGCAGTTCTTC. Amino acid sequence: CASSQGRGHNEQFF.

This chain's CDR3 is CASSLHREETQYF. In DNA form, the CDR3 reads TGCGCCAGCAGCTTGCACAGGGAAGAGACCCAGTACTTC. The genes are TRBV5-1 and TRBJ2-5; the D gene is possibly TRBD1 (6 bases). The CDR3 has 13 amino acids. V was clipped by 1 base and J by 3 bases, with 7 bases between them. Germline values: CDR1 SGHRS, CDR2 YFSETQ.

Only a few counts were recorded for this clonotype. CDR3 loop: CASSKGTSKGQFF. The CDR3 region has the DNA TGTGCCAGCAGCAAAGGGACTAGCAAGGGGCAGTTCTTC. The chain combines TRBV9 with TRBJ2-1; 9 bases fit TRBD2. Germline-derived CDR1 and CDR2 are SGDLS and YYNGEE. After removal of 4 bases from V and 12 bases from J, the junction contained 8 bases not matched to a gene. The CDR3 consists of 13 residues.

There are a few counts of this clonotype. The chain links TRBV12-3 or TRBV12-4 to TRBJ2-7, with a tentative D call TRBD2 (6 bases). V lost 6 bases to trimming and J lost 0 bases, with 27 bases between them. CDR3 length equals 19 residues. In nucleotides, the CDR3 is TGTGCCAGCAGCCCGGGGGACCCCTTCTATATCCCTGTCTCCTACGAGCAGTACTTC. Its protein is CASSPGDPFYIPVSYEQYF.

The chain uses TRBV5-1 and TRBJ2-3; 8 bases are a match to TRBD1. Per the germline V gene, CDR1 is SGHRS and CDR2 is YFSETQ. Unmatched junction bases numbered 9, after V lost 0 bases and J lost 6 bases. This CDR3 contains 16 residues. CDR3 protein: CASSLGGTGPQDTQYF. In DNA form, the CDR3 reads TGCGCCAGCAGCTTGGGGGGGACAGGCCCCCAGGATACGCAGTATTTT.

This clonotype was seen at least ten times. The rearrangement uses TRBV3-1 and TRBJ2-5; TRBD1 aligns across 8 bases. Germline CDR1 is LGHDT and CDR2 is YNNKEL (reference sequence). This CDR3 comprises 14 residues. V shed 3 bases, J shed 4 bases, and the junction held 4 bases outside the gene matches. CDR3 in amino acids: CASSHATGAETQYF. In DNA form, the CDR3 reads TGTGCCAGCAGCCACGCGACAGGGGCAGAGACCCAGTACTTC.

This clonotype has at least ten counts. The gene calls are TRBV6-5 and TRBJ1-3; D ambiguous. Germline CDR1 reads MNHEY; CDR2 reads SVGAGI. The CDR3 covers 16 residues. V was clipped by 0 bases and J by 0 bases, with 9 bases between them. The CDR3 here is CASSYSNSHSGNTIYF. For the CDR3, the DNA is TGTGCCAGCAGTTACTCGAACAGTCACTCTGGAAACACCATATATTTT.

The CDR3 sequence: CASRQTGAPSGNTIYF. CDR3 coding DNA: TGCGCCAGCAGACAAACAGGGGCCCCTTCTGGAAACACCATATATTTT. This chain links TRBV5-1 with TRBJ1-3, with 7 bases fitting TRBD1. The CDR3 spans 16 residues. V shed 5 bases and J 1 base; nucleotides not matched to a gene: 9. Germline V gene lookup returns CDR1 SGHRS and CDR2 YFSETQ. Using reference TRBV5-1 and TRBJ1-3 for the parts outside the CDR3, the full variable domain is KAGVTQTPRYLIKTRGQQVTLSCSPISGHRSVSWYQQTPGQGLQFLFEYFSETQRNKGNFPGRFSGRQFSNSRSEMNVSTLELGDSALYLCASRQTGAPSGNTIYFGEGSWLTVV.

V and J are TRBV3-1 and TRBJ1-4, with 9 positions matching TRBD1. Germline-derived CDR1 and CDR2 are LGHDT and YNNKEL (reference sequence). CDR3 size: 15 residues. After removal of 2 bases from V and 11 bases from J, the junction contained 9 bases not matched to a gene. The CDR3 reads CASSQQPGQGNKLFF. In DNA, the CDR3 is TGTGCCAGCAGCCAACAACCGGGACAGGGAAATAAACTGTTTTTT.

This clonotype came up many times. The chain uses TRBV6-1 and TRBJ1-4, with D unresolved. Trimming left V 3 bases short and J 6 bases short, with 11 bases between. The CDR3 has 14 amino acids. From germline, CDR1 is MNHNS and CDR2 SASEGT. The CDR3 nucleotides are TGTGCCAGCAGTGAGAGGTTACGGGATGAAAAACTGTTTTTT. This encodes CASSERLRDEKLFF.

The table lists this clonotype with a few counts. CDR3 residues: CASSPLNTIYF. CDR3 in DNA: TGTGCCAGCAGCCCTTTAAACACCATATATTTT. The chain combines TRBV5-8 with TRBJ1-3; no clear D gene. The CDR3 is 11 amino acids. Trimming stripped 4 bases from V and 6 bases from J, with 5 bases between. CDR1 and CDR2 from the germline V gene are SGHTS and YDEGEE. Drawing the rest from reference TRBV5-8 and TRBJ1-3, the complete variable domain is EAGVTQSPTHLIKTRGQQATLRCSPISGHTSVYWYQQALGLGLQFLLWYDEGEERNRGNFPPRFSGRQFPNYSSELNVNALELEDSALYLCASSPLNTIYFGEGSWLTVV.

This clonotype was seen a handful of times. The DNA for the CDR3 is TGTGCCAGCAGCCATGCCGGGACAGGGGGCGAGACCCAGTACTTC. It codes for CASSHAGTGGETQYF. The rearrangement uses TRBV3-1 and TRBJ2-5; 12 nucleotides agree with TRBD1. Trimming removed 3 bases from V and 5 bases from J; junction bases left unmatched: 4. The germline CDR1 and CDR2 sequences are LGHDT and YNNKEL (reference sequence). The CDR3 length is 15 residues.

This clonotype showed up many times. The rearrangement uses TRBV28 and TRBJ1-4, with 7 nucleotides matching TRBD1. This CDR3 is 14 amino acids long. From germline, CDR1 is MDHEN and CDR2 SYDVKM. V was pared by 10 bases and J by 4 bases, with 9 bases of the junction left unmatched. The CDR3 DNA reads as TGTGCCACGAGGGACAGTCTTCTTAATGAAAAACTGTTTTTT. This translates into CATRDSLLNEKLFF.

This clonotype showed up just a few times. This chain connects TRBV28 to TRBJ2-4; D remains ambiguous. This CDR3 region has 15 residues. The V end was cut by 6 bases, the J end by 6 bases, with 18 bases between. CDR1 is MDHEN and CDR2 is SYDVKM in the germline V gene. The CDR3 loop reads CASSPHRGQRNIQYF. The CDR3 nucleotides are TGTGCCAGCAGCCCACATAGAGGCCAACGAAACATTCAGTACTTC.

The chain links TRBV6-1 to TRBJ2-7; 10 nucleotides match TRBD2. The CDR3 sequence is 16 residues long. CDR1 and CDR2 (germline): MNHNS, SASEGT. The V and J ends lost 4 bases and 4 bases, in that order; junction bases with no gene match: 10. The chain's CDR3 is CASSALAGVNRYEQYF. The CDR3 DNA is TGTGCCAGCAGTGCGCTAGCGGGAGTCAATCGGTACGAGCAGTACTTC.

This clonotype was recorded at least ten times. V and J are TRBV18 and TRBJ2-5; 7 bases match TRBD2. V lost 0 bases to trimming and J lost 0 bases; unmatched junction nucleotides: 1. In germline, CDR1 is KGHSH, CDR2 LQKENI. This CDR3 has 15 residues. For the CDR3, the DNA is TGTGCCAGCTCACCACCCCTAGCGGACCAAGAGACCCAGTACTTC. Translated: CASSPPLADQETQYF.

This clonotype was detected a few times. This chain connects TRBV4-1 to TRBJ1-1; the D gene is possibly TRBD1 (5 bases). From germline, CDR1 is MGHRA and CDR2 YSYEKL. The CDR3 totals 14 residues. Trimming took off 0 bases at V and 10 bases at J, with 15 bases between the two ends. The CDR3 DNA reads as TGCGCCAGCAGCCAAGACCCGTGGGGGGAAGGAGCTTTCTTT. Translating it yields CASSQDPWGEGAFF.

This clonotype was counted only a few times. The chain recombines TRBV6-5 with TRBJ1-2; 9 nucleotides align to TRBD1. The germline CDR1 and CDR2 sequences are MNHEY and SVGAGI. V was clipped by 5 bases and J by 8 bases; unmatched bases: 12. The CDR3 length is 15 residues. The DNA for the CDR3 is TGTGCCAGCAGTACCGGACAGGGGATTGTGGGAGGCTACACCTTC. This sequence encodes CASSTGQGIVGGYTF.